This is a list of T cell receptor beta chains from one sample in a study of T cell responses to AZD1222 COVID-19 vaccine. Sequencing was performed with immunoSEQ multiplex PCR; in TCRdb, only in-frame clones are kept and a portion is missing. In the table there are about 120,000 clones, roughly 92% of which are singletons. The sequenced sample was peripheral blood, obtained 28 days after the second AZD1222 dose. The receptor set was obtained from an adult who received the AZD1222 COVID-19 vaccine. Each CDR3 is given with its conserved first and last residue. The D gene is left open where the match is weak. Size tells how often a clone was seen (once, few, many) or the class of an expanded clone, and some rows leave it out.

J,V,size,D,CDR3,DNA
TRBJ2-7,TRBV7-8,few,-,CASSVLSTTYEQYF,TGTGCCAGCAGCGTACTGTCGACAACCTACGAGCAGTACTTC
TRBJ2-5,TRBV11-2,-,-,CASSPSDALGTQYF,TGTGCCAGCAGCCCCTCGGATGCCCTAGGGACCCAGTACTTC
TRBJ1-2,TRBV20-1,once,-,CSARIEGDTF,TGCAGTGCTAGGATCGAGGGGGACACCTTC
TRBJ2-5,TRBV5-1,-,-,CASSLQQETQYF,TGCGCCAGCAGCTTACAACAAGAGACCCAGTACTTC
TRBJ2-5,TRBV9,-,TRBD2,CASSAGLPEETQYF,TGTGCCAGCAGCGCGGGACTACCCGAAGAGACCCAGTACTTC
TRBJ2-1,TRBV15,once,-,CATSPNAGPLEGSSYNEQFF,TGTGCCACCAGCCCTAACGCCGGGCCCTTAGAGGGTAGCTCCTACAATGAGCAGTTCTTC
TRBJ2-3,TRBV11-2,-,-,CASSLGVGSTDTQYF,TGTGCCAGCAGCTTAGGCGTGGGGAGCACAGATACGCAGTATTTT
TRBJ2-1,TRBV19,-,-,CASRGNLYNEQFF,TGTGCCAGTAGGGGTAACCTATACAATGAGCAGTTCTTC
TRBJ1-2,TRBV5-5,-,-,CASSLADGHPGYTF,TGTGCCAGCAGCTTGGCCGACGGCCACCCAGGCTACACCTTC
TRBJ2-5,TRBV5-1,-,TRBD2,CASSPGLGVTETQYF,TGCGCCAGCAGCCCAGGACTAGGGGTTACAGAGACCCAGTACTTC
TRBJ2-7,TRBV7-2,-,-,CASSLDRFTYEQYF,TGTGCCAGCAGCTTAGACAGGTTCACCTACGAGCAGTACTTC
TRBJ1-3,TRBV7-2,-,-,CASSQDGYSGNTIYF,TGTGCCAGCAGCCAGGACGGTTACTCTGGAAACACCATATATTTT
TRBJ1-1,TRBV2,-,TRBD1,CASSEQGEDTEAFF,TGTGCCAGCAGTGAACAGGGGGAGGACACTGAAGCTTTCTTT
TRBJ2-1,TRBV11-2,-,TRBD2,CASTLAGSFYNEQFF,TGTGCCAGCACACTAGCGGGATCTTTTTACAATGAGCAGTTCTTC
TRBJ2-7,TRBV9,-,TRBD1,CASSATGTGGYEQYF,TGTGCCAGCAGCGCGACCGGGACAGGGGGTTACGAGCAGTACTTC
TRBJ2-7,TRBV7-3,-,-,CASSKWPSTGEQYF,TGTGCCAGCAGCAAATGGCCCTCTACGGGGGAGCAGTACTTC
TRBJ2-1,TRBV4-1,-,-,CASSQLLQGGGSYNEQFF,TGCGCCAGCAGCCAATTACTCCAGGGGGGCGGCTCCTACAATGAGCAGTTCTTC
TRBJ1-5,TRBV28,-,TRBD1,CASSPRQGSKPQHF,TGTGCCAGCAGTCCCCGACAGGGGAGTAAGCCCCAGCATTTT
TRBJ1-1,TRBV28,-,-,CASNWQNTEAFF,TGTGCCAGCAACTGGCAGAACACTGAAGCTTTCTTT
TRBJ2-7,TRBV18,once,-,CASSPLGLPSYEQYF,TGTGCCAGCTCACCCCTTGGACTACCCTCGTACGAGCAGTACTTC
TRBJ2-3,TRBV19,-,-,CATRERDTQYF,TGTGCCACTCGGGAAAGGGATACGCAGTATTTT
TRBJ2-1,TRBV6-5,-,-,CASSYPGRGEQFF,TGTGCCAGCAGTTACCCGGGGAGGGGGGAGCAGTTCTTC
TRBJ1-2,TRBV7-8,-,-,CASSLRPLYGYTF,TGTGCCAGCAGCCTGCGCCCCCTTTATGGCTACACCTTC
TRBJ1-4,TRBV2,-,-,CATSPRLGQGEKLFF,TGTGCCACCAGTCCTAGGCTGGGACAAGGTGAAAAACTGTTTTTT
TRBJ1-4,TRBV5-1,-,-,CASSANRFGNEKLFF,TGCGCCAGCAGCGCGAACAGGTTCGGGAATGAAAAACTGTTTTTT
TRBJ2-1,TRBV28,-,-,CASSFNEQFF,TGTGCCAGCAGTTTTAATGAGCAGTTCTTC
TRBJ1-1,TRBV19,-,TRBD1,CASSRYTGGMNTEAFF,TGTGCCAGTAGTCGCTATACAGGGGGAATGAACACTGAAGCTTTCTTT
TRBJ1-2,TRBV4-1,-,TRBD1,CASSHPGGDSYGYTF,TGCGCCAGCAGCCACCCCGGAGGGGACAGCTATGGCTACACCTTC
TRBJ2-7,TRBV3-1/TRBV3-2,-,TRBD1,CASRRDRDKYEQYF,TGTGCCAGCAGGCGAGACAGGGACAAGTACGAGCAGTACTTC
TRBJ1-6,TRBV27,-,-,CASSLWHNSPLHF,TGTGCCAGCAGTTTATGGCATAATTCACCCCTCCACTTT
TRBJ2-3,TRBV18,-,-,CASSPRDPKDTQYF,TGTGCCAGCTCACCACGGGACCCTAAAGATACGCAGTATTTT
TRBJ2-3,TRBV5-6,-,-,CASSQTPGRTFTDTQYF,TGTGCCAGCAGCCAGACTCCGGGACGGACCTTCACAGATACGCAGTATTTT
TRBJ1-1,TRBV2,-,TRBD1,CASSGQGNTEAFF,TGTGCCAGCAGTGGACAGGGAAACACTGAAGCTTTCTTT
TRBJ1-2,TRBV18,-,-,CASSPPMGYGYTF,TGTGCCAGCTCACCACCGATGGGTTATGGCTACACCTTC
TRBJ2-2,TRBV27,-,-,CASSFRLANTGELFF,TGTGCCAGCAGTTTTCGTTTGGCGAACACCGGGGAGCTGTTTTTT
TRBJ1-1,TRBV2,-,-,CASSLDRNTEAFF,TGTGCCAGCAGTTTGGACAGGAACACTGAAGCTTTCTTT
TRBJ2-1,TRBV6-6,-,-,CASRDSNEQFF,TGTGCCAGCAGGGACAGCAATGAGCAGTTCTTC
TRBJ1-2,TRBV5-1,-,-,CASSLEVGYNYGYTF,TGCGCCAGCAGCTTGGAAGTAGGATATAACTATGGCTACACCTTC
TRBJ2-7,TRBV15,-,TRBD1,CATSTRTGAYEQYF,TGTGCCACCAGCACCCGGACAGGGGCCTACGAGCAGTACTTC
TRBJ2-5,TRBV28,-,TRBD2,CASSLTRGGGGTQYF,TGTGCCAGCAGCTTGACTCGCGGGGGGGGAGGGACCCAGTACTTC
TRBJ2-3,TRBV6-6,once,TRBD1,CASLPPGQGTDTQYF,TGTGCCAGTCTACCTCCGGGACAGGGAACAGATACGCAGTATTTT
TRBJ2-7,TRBV28,-,TRBD1,CATHTAGGLGGLHF,TGTGCCACCCACACAGCAGGGGGCTTGGGGGGTTTACACTTC